The rows below give T cell receptor beta chains drawn from one sample of a study of blood T cell repertoires in COVID-19. Produced via immunoSEQ multiplex PCR; TCRdb's table is partial and in-frame only. The sample records roughly 400,000 clones, roughly 90% being singletons. The specimen was PBMCs or T cells enriched from blood (not recorded which). These receptor sequences come from a woman under 30 who had been exposed to COVID-19. The CDR3 runs from the conserved cysteine through the conserved F or W. The D gene is left open where the match is weak. The listing skips clone size in some rows; elsewhere it reads once, few, many or a size class.

size	J	D	V	length	CDR3	DNA
.	TRBJ1-5	TRBD1	TRBV2	15	CASSEGGDRGSPQHF	TGTGCCAGCAGTGAAGGCGGGGACAGGGGTTCACCCCAGCATTTT
once	TRBJ2-7	.	TRBV6-5	14	CASGPEGIRYEQYF	TGTGCCAGCGGACCGGAGGGGATACGCTACGAGCAGTACTTC
few	TRBJ2-5	.	TRBV28	14	CASHVQGGQETQYF	TGTGCCAGCCACGTACAGGGAGGGCAAGAGACCCAGTACTTC
.	TRBJ2-7	.	TRBV21-1	15	CASSKTSGRSYEQYF	TGTGCCAGCAGCAAAACTAGCGGGCGCTCCTACGAGCAGTACTTC
.	TRBJ2-3	.	TRBV4-3	16	CASSQGIASPTDTQYF	TGCGCCAGCAGCCAAGGGATAGCGAGTCCGACAGATACGCAGTATTTT
.	TRBJ2-7	TRBD2	TRBV4-2	19	CASSQDMPSGLAGTYEQYF	TGTGCCAGCAGCCAAGATATGCCGTCGGGGCTAGCGGGGACCTACGAGCAGTACTTC
.	TRBJ1-6	.	TRBV14	14	CASSQVLAGSPLHF	TGTGCCAGCAGCCAGGTACTAGCCGGCTCACCCCTCCACTTT
.	TRBJ2-2	.	TRBV29-1	11	CSVSEAGELFF	TGCAGCGTGTCGGAGGCCGGGGAGCTGTTTTTT
.	TRBJ2-2	TRBD2	TRBV2	15	CASRHQRGNTGELFF	TGTGCCAGCAGACATCAGCGGGGGAACACCGGGGAGCTGTTTTTT
.	TRBJ1-1	.	TRBV9	15	CASSVGRQVEVEAFF	TGTGCCAGCAGCGTAGGTCGGCAGGTGGAAGTTGAAGCTTTCTTT
.	TRBJ1-6	.	TRBV27	12	CASSPRVSPLHF	TGTGCCAGCAGCCCGCGGGTCTCACCCCTCCACTTT
.	TRBJ2-2	.	TRBV4-3	14	CAASHDLNTGELFF	TGCGCAGCTAGTCACGACTTGAACACCGGGGAGCTGTTTTTT
.	TRBJ2-7	.	TRBV14	16	CASSQARRASSDEQYF	TGTGCCAGCAGCCAAGCGAGGCGGGCCTCGTCCGACGAGCAGTACTTC
once	TRBJ2-5	TRBD2	TRBV27	17	CASSLLGLAGPQETQYF	TGTGCCAGCAGTTTATTAGGACTAGCGGGCCCCCAAGAGACCCAGTACTTC
.	TRBJ1-2	.	TRBV7-2	15	CASSFSGRVTYGYTF	TGTGCCAGCAGCTTTTCGGGCAGGGTCACCTATGGCTACACCTTC
.	TRBJ2-3	.	TRBV28	12	CASSIGVDTQYF	TGTGCCAGCAGTATAGGAGTGGATACGCAGTATTTT
.	TRBJ2-5	TRBD2	TRBV28	12	CASSPGGETQYF	TGTGCCAGCAGCCCGGGGGGGGAGACCCAGTACTTC
.	TRBJ1-5	.	TRBV5-8	15	CASSSAEGPNQPQHF	TGTGCCAGCAGCTCCGCGGAGGGGCCCAATCAGCCCCAGCATTTT
.	TRBJ1-2	TRBD1	TRBV5-5	12	CASSLDRFGYTF	TGTGCCAGCAGTCTGGACAGGTTTGGCTACACCTTC
.	TRBJ2-1	TRBD2	TRBV15	13	CATSLAGVGEQFF	TGTGCCACCAGCTTAGCGGGAGTGGGTGAGCAGTTCTTC